A single T cell receptor (beta chain) is shown here with its context. Within a library made for alpha chains, this beta chain is off target, and its count is uninformative. With 6 bases removed from V and 7 bases from J, the gap between germline ends came to 7 bases. This CDR3 is built from 11 residues. TCRdb passed the RT-PCR reads through MiXCR, listing each CDR3 protein once. The repertoire includes about 6,500 distinct CDR3 sequences, roughly nine tenths of them detected once, and around 8% sits in the top ten. Sequenced sample: memory CD4+ T cells from blood. This chain connects TRBV12-3 or TRBV12-4 to TRBJ1-3, with no clear D. The clonotype originates from a female donor in good health, serving as a healthy control. CDR3 amino acids: CASSSGNTIYF. DNA of the CDR3: TGTGCCAGCAGCTCGGGGAACACCATATATTTT.